This TCR beta chain comes out of a study of T cell clusters in autoimmune cytopenias. Study observations and caveats: The cluster-lack signature was not seen for secondary cytopenia versus chronic lymphocytic leukemia. TRB repertoire shifts in secondary cytopenia and chronic lymphocytic leukemia mostly reflected lymphoma, not autoimmunity.

The CDR3 has 15 residues. From germline, CDR1 is SNHLY and CDR2 FYNNEI. In regard to this clonotype: The antigen remains unidentified.

Roughly 38,000 genome equivalents of blood DNA were amplified for TRB. TRB was amplified by touch-down multiplex PCR, primer pools A and B combined. From its re-call of the multiplex PCR reads, TCRdb lists each CDR3 protein once, without DNA. This sample's table reports under 3,500 distinct CDR3 sequences. Sequences were obtained from peripheral blood. This clonotype was sampled from a human donor with an autoimmune cytopenia or autoimmune hepatitis (not recorded which). The V gene is TRBV2, the J gene TRBJ2-3; the D call from TCRdb, TRBD1, cannot be confirmed without DNA. CDR3: CASSGQGAITDTQYF.